These 18 T cell receptor beta chains were sequenced from one sample in a study of cytomegalovirus exposure and HLA in healthy donors. Use of 60 Vbeta and 13 Jbeta primers characterized the PCR. TCRdb keeps only in-frame clones here, not all; method: immunoSEQ multiplex PCR. The data show 60,000 to 80,000 clones, less than 85% seen once. The sequenced material came from PBMCs. The receptors originated from a woman between 25 and 40 years old in good health and CMV-seronegative.

This clone was picked up a small number of times. J is TRBJ2-3 and V is TRBV30, with 9 bases fitting TRBD1. V was clipped by 4 bases and J by 3 bases; unmatched bases: 8. This CDR3 has 15 residues. CDR1 and CDR2 from the germline V gene are GTSNPN and SVGIG (reference sequence). CDR3 nucleotides: TGTGCCTGGACCCGGACAGGGGTTGGGACAGATACGCAGTATTTT. It yields the protein CAWTRTGVGTDTQYF.

This rearrangement joins TRBV30 to TRBJ2-3, with 7 nucleotides matching TRBD1. Germline CDR1 is GTSNPN and CDR2 is SVGIG (reference sequence). The J segment lost 4 bases and the V segment lost 4 bases, leaving 5 bases of the junction unmatched. This CDR3 contains 13 residues. CDR3 protein: CAWKQGLADTQYF. Here the CDR3 DNA reads TGTGCCTGGAAACAGGGGTTGGCAGATACGCAGTATTTT.

The chain recombines TRBV4-1 with TRBJ1-5; TRBD1 might be the D (6 bases). The germline V gene has CDR1 MGHRA and CDR2 YSYEKL. The CDR3 has 17 residues. V was trimmed by 0 bases and J by 1 base, leaving 13 bases between them. The CDR3 is CASSQDPGTQSNQPQHF. The CDR3 DNA is TGCGCCAGCAGCCAAGACCCCGGGACACAGAGCAATCAGCCCCAGCATTTT.

The V gene is TRBV29-1, the J gene TRBJ1-2, with a weak D call TRBD1 (6 bases). Between the trimmed V and J ends, which lost 0 bases and 3 bases, there was a span of 17 bases. The CDR3 is made up of 16 amino acids. Germline V gene lookup returns CDR1 SQVTM and CDR2 ANQGSEA. Here the CDR3 reads CSVEDLSLGAYYGYTF. DNA of the CDR3: TGCAGCGTTGAAGATTTAAGTCTGGGGGCTTACTATGGCTACACCTTC.

The chain is built from TRBV6-6 and TRBJ1-4, with D perhaps TRBD1 (6 bases). The CDR3 covers 14 residues. V lost 4 bases to trimming and J lost 1 base, with 7 bases between them. Looked up from germline, CDR1 is MNHNY and CDR2 is SVGAGI (reference sequence). The CDR3 DNA reads as TGTGCCAGCAGTTTCAGGGGAACTAATGAAAAACTGTTTTTT. Amino acids: CASSFRGTNEKLFF.

The rearrangement links TRBV5-4 to TRBJ2-1; D unclear. Germline V gene lookup returns CDR1 SGHNT and CDR2 YYREEE (reference sequence). This CDR3 has 14 amino acids. V was shortened by 1 base and J by 8 bases, with 13 bases between the two germline ends. CDR3 in DNA: TGTGCCAGCAGCTTGCTAGTCCGGGTTGATGAGCAGTTCTTC. Its protein product is CASSLLVRVDEQFF.

The chain employs TRBV19 and TRBJ2-3; no clear D gene. The CDR3 loop spans 17 amino acids. Germline CDR1 reads LNHDA; CDR2 reads SQIVND (reference sequence). V was pared by 6 bases and J by 2 bases, with 21 bases between. Here the CDR3 DNA reads TGTGCCAGTAGCTCTATCAGTCGCAGAGACAACACAGATACGCAGTATTTT. This encodes CASSSISRRDNTDTQYF. The whole variable domain, filled in from reference TRBV19 and TRBJ2-3, reads DGGITQSPKYLFRKEGQNVTLSCEQNLNHDAMYWYRQDPGQGLRLIYYSQIVNDFQKGDIAEGYSVSREKKESFPLTVTSAQKNPTAFYLCASSSISRRDNTDTQYFGPGTRLTVL.

The table lists this clone with a few counts. V usage is TRBV7-8 and J usage is TRBJ2-2; no definite D call. CDR1 is SGHVS and CDR2 is FQNEAQ in the germline V gene. The CDR3 length is 13 residues. Trimming removed 0 bases from V and 6 bases from J, with 5 bases in between. The CDR3 nucleotides read TGTGCCAGCAGCTTAGCACATGCCGGGGAGCTGTTTTTT. As protein: CASSLAHAGELFF.

The chain is built from TRBV4-1 and TRBJ2-1; tentatively, D is TRBD2 (6 bases). Trimming cost V 1 base and J 4 bases, with 11 bases left between them. In germline, CDR1 is MGHRA, CDR2 YSYEKL. CDR3 size: 15 residues. CDR3 protein: CASSQGRGLYNEQFF. CDR3 sequence (DNA): TGCGCCAGCAGCCAAGGGCGGGGCCTTTACAATGAGCAGTTCTTC.

V usage is TRBV5-1 and J usage is TRBJ2-1; D possibly corresponds to TRBD2 (6 bases). This CDR3 spans 13 amino acids. The V gene's germline CDR1 is SGHRS and CDR2 YFSETQ. V dropped 7 bases and J dropped 0 bases, with 8 bases sitting between them. CDR3 DNA sequence: TGCGCCAGCGGAGGGGACTCCTACAATGAGCAGTTCTTC. Translation gives CASGGDSYNEQFF.

CDR3 amino acids: CASSIDGTGGDATNEKLFF. The DNA of the CDR3 is TGTGCCAGTAGTATAGACGGCACAGGGGGTGATGCAACTAATGAAAAACTGTTTTTT. The chain recombines TRBV19 with TRBJ1-4, with 8 nucleotides matching TRBD1. V lost 0 bases to trimming and J lost 0 bases; unmatched junction nucleotides: 9. The CDR3 runs 19 residues. The V gene's germline CDR1 is LNHDA and CDR2 SQIVND (reference sequence).

Comment on this clone: A read error may produce the germline difference seen at one junction end. This chain uses TRBV7-2 with TRBJ1-2, with D possibly being TRBD1 (6 bases). This CDR3 contains 14 residues. Germline V gives CDR1 SGHTA, CDR2 FQGNSA. The DNA of the CDR3 is TGTGCCAGCAGCCAATACAGGGACAACTATGGCTACATCTTC. Its translation: CASSQYRDNYGYIF.

The rearrangement links TRBV27 to TRBJ2-2, with 10 bases lining up with TRBD1. J lost 0 bases, V lost 11 bases, and 3 bases had no gene match. Germline assignment: CDR1 MNHEY and CDR2 SMNVEV (reference sequence). This CDR3 has 14 amino acids. This CDR3 reads CASGQGANTGELFF. The CDR3 DNA sequence: TGTGCCTCCGGACAGGGGGCGAACACCGGGGAGCTGTTTTTT.

This rearrangement joins TRBV5-4 to TRBJ1-1; D is unclear. Deletions cut 5 bases from V and 0 bases from J, with 14 bases between. Germline V CDR1 and CDR2: SGHNT, YYREEE (reference sequence). The CDR3 sequence is 15 residues long. The CDR3 nucleotides read TGTGCCAGCAGTAAGAGGGCAGTCATGAACACTGAAGCTTTCTTT. This gives the protein CASSKRAVMNTEAFF.

DNA for the CDR3: TGTGCCAGCACCCCCCAGGGAGGTCACACCTACGAGCAGTACGTC. Its translation: CASTPQGGHTYEQYV. V is TRBV28 and J is TRBJ2-7; tentatively, D is TRBD2 (6 bases). This CDR3 spans 15 amino acids. Germline V lookup: CDR1 MDHEN, CDR2 SYDVKM. V was clipped by 7 bases and J by 2 bases, with 18 bases between them.

This chain connects TRBV4-1 to TRBJ1-1; 10 bases fit TRBD1. Germline CDR1 MGHRA, CDR2 YSYEKL. This CDR3 has 18 residues. After removal of 0 bases from V and 1 base from J, the junction contained 8 bases not matched to a gene. CDR3 residues: CASSQDRGQGRRNTEAFF. The CDR3 coding sequence is TGCGCCAGCAGCCAAGATAGGGGACAGGGGAGGAGGAACACTGAAGCTTTCTTT.

V usage is TRBV5-1 and J usage is TRBJ1-1; tentatively, D is TRBD1 (5 bases). V lost 4 bases to trimming and J lost 4 bases, with 14 bases between them. Germline loops: CDR1 SGHRS, CDR2 YFSETQ. The CDR3 length is 14 residues. The CDR3, as DNA: TGCGCCAGCAGCGGCGGGGGATCTGGCACTGAAGCTTTCTTT. It yields the protein CASSGGGSGTEAFF. The variable domain in full, with the rest retrieved from reference TRBV5-1 and TRBJ1-1, is KAGVTQTPRYLIKTRGQQVTLSCSPISGHRSVSWYQQTPGQGLQFLFEYFSETQRNKGNFPGRFSGRQFSNSRSEMNVSTLELGDSALYLCASSGGGSGTEAFFGQGTRLTVV.

The V call is TRBV28, the J call TRBJ1-5; tentatively, D is TRBD1 (6 bases). V dropped 3 bases and J dropped 6 bases, with 12 bases sitting between them. Looked up from germline, CDR1 is MDHEN and CDR2 is SYDVKM. This CDR3 spans 14 amino acids. For the CDR3, the DNA is TGTGCCAGCAGTTTGACAGGTAATAGTCAGCCCCAGCATTTT. Protein: CASSLTGNSQPQHF.